This T cell receptor beta chain was captured in a study of tumor-infiltrating lymphocytes in primary liver carcinoma. The study's findings and limits: Tumors had a top-250-clone fraction that was significantly higher than blood (p = 0.039). In tumor-adjacent and tumor-blood pairs, overlap was lower than in tumor region pairs.

Each 20-30 mg portion of unsorted bulk tissue served as the source for co-extraction of RNA and DNA. Each individual tumor supplied samples from five separate regions. Histology found more than 80% viable tumor cells per sample. This clonotype has a handful of counts. Its specificity is not known. The authors made TCR beta cDNA from roughly 480 ng total RNA with a constant-region primer. Amplification in three nested multiplex PCR rounds with slightly modified ARM-PCR gave rise to TCR beta libraries. Forward primers for TRBV1-TRBV30 and a C-beta reverse primer served the first two PCR rounds, at 10 cycles each. TCRdb analysed the multiplex PCR reads with MiXCR anew, one entry per CDR3 protein. The profile covers about 99,000 distinct CDR3 sequences, with more than 65% appearing a single time and around 9.1% taken by the ten largest. Per the germline V gene, CDR1 is MDHEN and CDR2 is SYDVKM. The CDR3 loop spans 18 amino acids. V was pared by 4 bases and J by 3 bases, with 11 bases of the junction left unmatched.

This sequence originates from an older woman with primary liver carcinoma and hepatitis B virus infection. The V call is TRBV28, the J call TRBJ2-1; 11 nucleotides match TRBD2. The sequencing input was liver tumor tissue from sampling region 5. Subset meaning: tumor region T5, tumor centre. CDR3 coding DNA: TGTGCCAGCAGTTCACGTGCGGCTACTAGCGGGAGCTACAATGAGCAGTTCTTC. It translates to CASSSRAATSGSYNEQFF. The full variable domain, completed using reference TRBV28 and TRBJ2-1, is DVKVTQSSRYLVKRTGEKVFLECVQDMDHENMFWYRQDPGLGLRLIYFSYDVKMKEKGDIPEGYSVSREKKERFSLILESASTNQTSMYLCASSSRAATSGSYNEQFFGPGTRLTVL.